Each of the 5 T cell receptor beta chains below was sequenced from the same sample in a study of T cell responses to AZD1222 COVID-19 vaccine. TCRdb keeps only in-frame clones here, not all; method: immunoSEQ multiplex PCR. The sample includes some 120,000 clones, about 90% of them seen just once. Sequenced material: peripheral blood, taken 28 days after the second AZD1222 dose. The receptors derive from an adult who received the AZD1222 COVID-19 vaccine.

This chain links TRBV9 with TRBJ2-6, with 10 bases matching TRBD2. J lost 3 bases, V lost 3 bases, and 3 bases had no gene match. The length of the CDR3 is 16 residues. Germline V gene lookup returns CDR1 SGDLS and CDR2 YYNGEE. The CDR3 reads CASSDSGRYGANVLTF. In DNA, the CDR3 is TGTGCCAGCAGCGATAGCGGGAGGTATGGGGCCAACGTCCTGACTTTC.

In this sample, this clone turned up once. The chain couples TRBV6-1 to TRBJ1-5; 8 bases line up with TRBD1. Germline V gene data show CDR1 as MNHNS and CDR2 as SASEGT. J gave up 6 bases and V 2 bases, and 6 bases lay outside the gene matches. The CDR3 is 15 residues long. Here the CDR3 reads CASSENRGVSQPQHF. The CDR3 DNA follows: TGTGCCAGCAGTGAAAACAGGGGGGTCAGTCAGCCCCAGCATTTT.

The CDR3 region has the DNA TGTGCCAGCAGCCTGAGAGTAGGACTCCCGAACACCGGGGAGCTGTTTTTT. It is translated as CASSLRVGLPNTGELFF. The genes are TRBV7-7 and TRBJ2-2; TRBD2 might be the D (5 bases). Trimming removed 5 bases from V and 0 bases from J, with 16 bases in between. Germline V CDR1 and CDR2: SSHAT, FNYEAQ (reference sequence). This CDR3 has 17 residues.

This clone was seen just once. The chain is built from TRBV2 and TRBJ2-5; 14 bases map to TRBD2. The CDR3 is made up of 18 amino acids. Germline lookup yields CDR1 SNHLY and CDR2 FYNNEI. After removal of 4 bases from V and 9 bases from J, the junction contained 16 bases not matched to a gene. The CDR3 DNA reads TGTGCCAGCAGTGCGCGGACTAGCGGGAGGCCCGGCGGCGAGGCCCAGTACTTC. Protein sequence: CASSARTSGRPGGEAQYF.

The gene calls are TRBV19 and TRBJ1-2; 7 bases fit TRBD1. The CDR3 extends over 13 amino acids. Per germline, CDR1 LNHDA and CDR2 SQIVND (reference sequence). Trimming removed 6 bases from V and 8 bases from J; junction bases left unmatched: 9. The CDR3 reads CASSPPTGYGYTF. The CDR3, as DNA: TGTGCCAGTAGCCCGCCGACAGGGTACGGCTACACCTTC.